Below, 20 T cell receptor beta chains from the same sample are listed, as sequenced in a study of molecular identifiers for immune sequencing clone quantification. TCRdb recomputed calls from the PCR reads with MiXCR, one row per CDR3 protein. The sample holds about 100,000 distinct CDR3 sequences; 36% are singletons and the top ten take 4% to 5%. The sequencing sample was made of naive CD8+ T cells from blood, with Jurkat cell RNA spiked in. Subset given: FACS-sorted CD8+CD4-CCR7+CD45RA+ naive T cells. The receptors originated from a human donor in good health. Some libraries in this study had Jurkat cell RNA spiked in.

This clonotype was detected ten times or more. V gene TRBV29-1 combines with J gene TRBJ2-7; no definite D call. V was trimmed by 5 bases and J by 5 bases, leaving 13 bases between them. The germline V gene has CDR1 SQVTM and CDR2 ANQGSEA. The CDR3 runs to 12 residues. The CDR3: CSVRQKWDEQYF. In DNA, the CDR3 is TGCAGCGTTCGCCAGAAGTGGGACGAGCAGTACTTC.

The CDR3 sequence is CASSDPRRGGQPQHF. DNA of the CDR3: TGTGCCAGCAGTGATCCCCGGCGAGGGGGCCAGCCCCAGCATTTT. The chain couples TRBV28 to TRBJ1-5; 7 bases fit TRBD1. The CDR3 runs 15 residues. Germline CDR1 MDHEN, CDR2 SYDVKM. Unmatched junction bases numbered 11, after V lost 5 bases and J lost 7 bases.

The genes are TRBV28 and TRBJ2-3; D may be TRBD2 (6 bases). Germline values: CDR1 MDHEN, CDR2 SYDVKM. With 5 bases removed from V and 3 bases from J, the gap between germline ends came to 18 bases. The CDR3 totals 16 residues. The CDR3 sequence: CASSDNTPLATDTQYF. CDR3 in DNA: TGTGCCAGCAGTGACAATACCCCCCTAGCGACAGATACGCAGTATTTT.

This clonotype was observed many times. The rearrangement uses TRBV15 and TRBJ1-1; a weak D match, TRBD1 (5 bases). Germline V gene sequence: CDR1 LNHNV, CDR2 YYDKDF (reference sequence). The germline V and J ends were trimmed by 1 base and 6 bases, with 6 bases remaining between them. The CDR3 has 12 amino acids. Here the CDR3 reads CATSRVGAEAFF. CDR3 bases: TGTGCCACCAGCAGAGTAGGGGCTGAAGCTTTCTTT.

This clonotype was found a few times. The chain joins TRBV27 to TRBJ2-7; D is undetermined. CDR1 is MNHEY, CDR2 SMNVEV, per germline (reference sequence). V dropped 4 bases and J dropped 3 bases, with 10 bases sitting between them. CDR3 length: 13 residues. CDR3 DNA: TGTGCCAGCAGTTACGGCCTGGGCTACGAGCAGTACTTC. This gives the protein CASSYGLGYEQYF.

This clonotype occurred many times. This sequence joins TRBV28 and TRBJ2-3; possibly TRBD2 for D (5 bases). This CDR3 is 15 amino acids long. V was pared by 5 bases and J by 7 bases, with 19 bases between. The germline gives CDR1 MDHEN, CDR2 SYDVKM. The CDR3: CASSPRGLPNNTQYF. CDR3 DNA: TGTGCCAGCAGTCCCCGAGGGTTACCTAACAATACGCAGTATTTT.

A few counts support this clonotype. The chain combines TRBV18 with TRBJ2-3, with D unclear. Germline V gene lookup returns CDR1 KGHSH and CDR2 LQKENI. The length of the CDR3 is 14 residues. The V and J ends lost 2 bases and 0 bases respectively, with 6 bases between them. The CDR3 protein is CASSPKGSTDTQYF. DNA for the CDR3: TGTGCCAGCTCACCAAAGGGTAGCACAGATACGCAGTATTTT.

This clonotype was seen just once. This sequence may be a read error, since a much larger clone differs from it by one base. The gene calls are TRBV6-2 or TRBV6-3 and TRBJ1-5; D perhaps matches TRBD1 (5 bases). Trimming removed 7 bases from V and 3 bases from J, with 10 bases in between. In germline, CDR1 is MNHEY, CDR2 SVGEGT. The CDR3 consists of 13 residues. The CDR3 coding sequence is TGTGCCAGCAATGCCAGGGTCAATCAGCCCCAGCATTTT. Its protein product is CASNARVNQPQHF.

V gene TRBV6-5 combines with J gene TRBJ1-1, with D perhaps matching TRBD1 (5 bases). Per the germline V gene, CDR1 is MNHEY and CDR2 is SVGAGI. The CDR3 runs to 12 residues. The V gene lost 8 bases and the J gene lost 3 bases, with 10 bases spanning the gap. This CDR3 reads CASSMGDTEAFF. The CDR3 DNA sequence: TGTGCCAGCTCCATGGGGGACACTGAAGCTTTCTTT.

This clonotype was picked up many times. This chain uses TRBV9 with TRBJ2-5; D remains ambiguous. From germline, CDR1 is SGDLS and CDR2 YYNGEE. Trimming left V 0 bases short and J 0 bases short, with 9 bases between. The CDR3 runs 15 residues. The CDR3: CASSVAAVYQETQYF. The DNA of the CDR3 is TGTGCCAGCAGCGTAGCCGCGGTGTACCAAGAGACCCAGTACTTC. Full variable domain (rest looked up from reference TRBV9 and TRBJ2-5): DSGVTQTPKHLITATGQRVTLRCSPRSGDLSVYWYQQSLDQGLQFLIQYYNGEERAKGNILERFSAQQFPDLHSELNLSSLELGDSALYFCASSVAAVYQETQYFGPGTRLLVL.

CDR3 nucleotide sequence: TGTGCCAGCAGTTCCGGGACTACCTACAATGAGCAGTTCTTC. It yields the protein CASSSGTTYNEQFF. This rearrangement joins TRBV11-2 to TRBJ2-1; 7 bases fit TRBD2. Trimming at V came to 6 bases and at J to 2 bases, leaving 4 bases not matched to a gene. CDR1 is SGHAT and CDR2 is FQNNGV in the germline V gene. The CDR3 covers 14 residues.

Of note for this clonotype: A junction boundary mismatches the germline segment, possibly from a read error. The chain combines TRBV7-9 with TRBJ2-7; a weak D match, TRBD2 (7 bases). The CDR3 is made up of 13 amino acids. In germline, CDR1 is SEHNR, CDR2 FQNEAQ (reference sequence). The CDR3 loop is CASSPRGGYEQNF. CDR3 coding DNA: TGTGCCAGCAGCCCCCGCGGGGGCTACGAGCAGAACTTC.

DNA for the CDR3: TGTGCCAGCAGCCCCGGGCAGGGAGTGTCCAATGAGCAGTTCTTC. Protein product: CASSPGQGVSNEQFF. J is TRBJ2-1 and V is TRBV7-9; D possibly uses TRBD1 or TRBD2 (5 bases each). This CDR3 is built from 15 residues. Between the trimmed V and J ends, which lost 5 bases and 6 bases, there was a span of 17 bases. CDR1 is SEHNR and CDR2 is FQNEAQ in the germline V gene (reference sequence).

This clonotype was recorded many times. The rearrangement joins TRBV5-1 to TRBJ2-3, with 8 bases matching TRBD2. CDR3 length equals 17 residues. The V gene end was trimmed by 4 bases and the J gene end by 3 bases; junction bases not matched to a gene: 13. The germline gives CDR1 SGHRS, CDR2 YFSETQ. CDR3 in amino acids: CASSPGRGGRETDTQYF. The CDR3 coding sequence is TGCGCCAGCAGCCCCGGGAGGGGCGGGAGAGAGACAGATACGCAGTATTTT.

J is TRBJ2-5 and V is TRBV6-5; D perhaps matches TRBD2 (6 bases). Germline assignment: CDR1 MNHEY and CDR2 SVGAGI. The CDR3 has 16 amino acids. V lost 0 bases and J 3 bases, leaving 14 bases between the germline ends. The CDR3 sequence is CASSYSSGTPKETQYF. Here the CDR3 DNA reads TGTGCCAGCAGTTACTCCTCCGGGACTCCAAAAGAGACCCAGTACTTC.

This clonotype was counted many times. The chain links TRBV7-2 to TRBJ1-1; weak D call: TRBD1 (5 bases). The CDR3 length is 15 residues. The V and J ends lost 3 bases and 2 bases respectively, with 13 bases between them. The V gene's germline CDR1 is SGHTA and CDR2 FQGNSA. The CDR3 is CASSFLQGINTEAFF. CDR3 nucleotides: TGTGCCAGCAGCTTTCTTCAGGGCATAAACACTGAAGCTTTCTTT.

This clonotype was picked up many times. The CDR3 protein is CSVEGRGLAGVWHTDTQYF. CDR3 bases: TGCAGCGTTGAAGGGCGGGGACTAGCGGGAGTTTGGCATACAGATACGCAGTATTTT. The chain couples TRBV29-1 to TRBJ2-3; 14 positions agree with TRBD2. The CDR3 contains 19 residues. After removal of 1 base from V and 3 bases from J, the junction contained 12 bases not matched to a gene. CDR1 SQVTM and CDR2 ANQGSEA come from the germline V gene.

The CDR3 nucleotides are TGTGCCAGCAGTGCATGGACGGCTGCATACTACGAGCAGTACTTC. Its translation is CASSAWTAAYYEQYF. This chain joins TRBV27 and TRBJ2-7, with D hard to call. Germline V gene sequence: CDR1 MNHEY, CDR2 SMNVEV (reference sequence). The CDR3 is made up of 15 amino acids. V gave up 5 bases and J gave up 3 bases, with 17 bases separating them.

This clonotype has ten or more counts. The gene calls are TRBV7-8 and TRBJ2-4; 10 positions agree with TRBD2. CDR3 length: 19 amino acids. The V gene end was trimmed by 3 bases and the J gene end by 2 bases; junction bases not matched to a gene: 13. Germline loops: CDR1 SGHVS, CDR2 FQNEAQ. The CDR3 region is CASSFLVLAGVITKNIQYF. CDR3 nucleotide sequence: TGTGCCAGCAGCTTTTTAGTCCTAGCGGGAGTAATCACCAAAAACATTCAGTACTTC.

The rearrangement joins TRBV28 to TRBJ2-7; D remains ambiguous. V lost 5 bases, J lost 9 bases, and 14 bases lay in between. CDR3 size: 12 residues. Germline CDR1 is MDHEN and CDR2 is SYDVKM. The CDR3: CASSATPLVQYF. CDR3 DNA: TGTGCCAGCAGTGCTACCCCCCTGGTGCAGTACTTC. The variable domain in full, with the rest retrieved from reference TRBV28 and TRBJ2-7, is DVKVTQSSRYLVKRTGEKVFLECVQDMDHENMFWYRQDPGLGLRLIYFSYDVKMKEKGDIPEGYSVSREKKERFSLILESASTNQTSMYLCASSATPLVQYFGPGTRLTVT.